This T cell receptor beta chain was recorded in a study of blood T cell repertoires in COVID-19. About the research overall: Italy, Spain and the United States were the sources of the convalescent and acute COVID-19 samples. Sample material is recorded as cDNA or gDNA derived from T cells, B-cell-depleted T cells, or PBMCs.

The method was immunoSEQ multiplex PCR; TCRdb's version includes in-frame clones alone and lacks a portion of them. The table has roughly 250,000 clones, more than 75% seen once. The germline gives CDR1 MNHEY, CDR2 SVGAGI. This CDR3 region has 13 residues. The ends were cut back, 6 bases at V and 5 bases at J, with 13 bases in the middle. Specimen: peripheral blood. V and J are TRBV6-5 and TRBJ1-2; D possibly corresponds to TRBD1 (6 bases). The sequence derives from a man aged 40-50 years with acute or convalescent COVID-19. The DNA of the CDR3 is TGTGCCAGCAGCCGGACAGCAGAGTATGGCTACACCTTC. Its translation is CASSRTAEYGYTF.